This T cell receptor (beta chain) was captured by sequencing in a study of T-cell memory formation after mild COVID-19 (dated by TCRdb to 2020 to 2022). A note on the overall study: TCR sequence clusters from the two donors were largely donor specific. Two young, previously healthy adult volunteers, one female and one male, were included in the cohort. T-cell clones expanding and contracting after mild COVID-19 in two donors were tracked by longitudinal TCRalpha and TCRbeta repertoire sequencing.

Ficoll-Paque density gradient centrifugation was the method used to isolate PBMCs. Concerning this clonotype: Its antigen specificity is not known. Base qualities are not provided; no much larger clone lies one nucleotide away.

Trimming removed 0 bases from V and 4 bases from J, leaving 6 bases between the germline ends. Measured from the cysteine to the phenylalanine, the CDR3 is 13 residues long. Only the CDR3 DNA is retained, 39 bases long and in frame from the first base. Reading the germline V gene gives CDR1 MNHEY and CDR2 SVGAGI. For sequencing, an Illumina NovaSeq 6000 was employed. TCRalpha and TCRbeta cDNA libraries were constructed by 5'RACE with constant-segment primers, with sample barcodes and unique molecular identifiers being introduced. RNA was extracted from every sample with Trizol reagent. Libraries were amplified in two PCR steps, with a second sample barcode and Illumina TruSeq adapters added in the second step. Libraries were sequenced on an Illumina NovaSeq with 2 x 150 bp paired-end reads. The paper's processing steps were these. With migec v1.2.7, reads were demultiplexed and then collapsed into UMI-guided consensus sequences. With mixcr v2.1.11, UMI consensuses were aligned to TRA and TRB V and J templates and assembled into clonotypes. A clonotype was counted as expanded or contracted only when both edgeR and NoisET called the clonotype significant, with the noise models trained on biological replicates. edgeR calls used a false discovery rate-adjusted p below 0.01 and a log2 fold-change threshold of 1. As an exploratory analysis of dynamics, max-normalized trajectories of the 1000 most abundant clonotypes were examined with PCA combined with hierarchical clustering. Separately sequenced CD4+ and CD8+ repertoires were used to assign a CD4 or CD8 phenotype to each responding clone. TCRdb trimmed the raw reads at Q25, called clones with MiXCR and kept productive beta chains. Each entry merges the rows of one CDR3 protein and shows their most common DNA and genes. It is TCRdb's table, rather than the study itself, that gives the V and J calls and clone size. The sample data list about 88,000 distinct CDR3 sequences, and 20% to 25% of these were observed just once. The ten most abundant clones make up over 40% of the sample.

Study-wide findings and limitations: Contracting CD4+ clones turned up mainly in the CM and EM memory subsets, whereas EMRA was where CD8+ clones were enriched. The study covered only two mild cases, and larger cohorts including severe cases with pre-infection samples were considered necessary. The detection of some responding clones in pre-infection memory suggests that pre-existing cross-reactive memory T cells joined the SARS-CoV-2 response. Clones that contracted from day 15 to 85 showed balanced CD4/CD8 phenotypes, whereas a second wave of clones that expanded from day 15 to 37 leaned towards CD4+. The second-wave clones that peaked on day 37 were not confirmed to be SARS-CoV-2 specific.

The source is a young man who had mild COVID-19 (a few samples of this study predate the infection). The sample titles of this study are shuffled in the database, so cell type and time point are left out; the donor was told from shared clones. The rearrangement joined TRBV6-5 to TRBJ1-1, with the identity of the D gene unclear. Material: PBMCs or a T cell subset sorted from them (not recorded which). The base sequence is TGTGCCAGCAGTTACTCTTTAGGCACTGAAGCTTTCTTT. The translation is CASSYSLGTEAFF.